The rows below give T cell receptor beta chains drawn from one sample of a study of T-cell reconstitution after alpha-beta-depleted transplantation in children. Each CDR3 protein is one row after TCRdb ran MiXCR on the PCR reads. The data contain over 450,000 distinct CDR3 sequences, about 10% of them singletons. The source material was PBMCs, sampled before TCRalphabeta/CD19-depleted stem cell transplant. These receptors all stem from a child aged 2 to 15 with inherited bone marrow failure, due to receive a stem cell transplant. CDR3s include the opening cysteine and the closing phenylalanine or tryptophan. D genes are given only for firm matches. A row's size may be missing; if present it is once, few, many or a size class.

D gene	clone size	V gene	CDR3 length	J gene	CDR3 protein	CDR3 DNA
.	many	TRBV29-1	12	TRBJ1-1	CSVDEGGTEAFF	TGCAGCGTTGACGAGGGTGGGACTGAAGCTTTCTTT
TRBD1	.	TRBV19	16	TRBJ1-1	CASSAPGQATNTEAFF	TGTGCCAGTAGTGCGCCTGGACAGGCTACGAACACTGAAGCTTTCTTT
.	many	TRBV9	12	TRBJ2-7	CASSAGSNEQYF	TGTGCCAGCAGCGCCGGCTCGAACGAGCAGTACTTC
.	many	TRBV27	17	TRBJ2-4	CASSPLPGPIAKNIQYF	TGTGCCAGCAGTCCCCTCCCGGGACCGATAGCCAAAAACATTCAGTACTTC
.	.	TRBV11-2	18	TRBJ1-1	CASSFSWAAGAPGSGAFF	TGTGCCAGCAGCTTCTCATGGGCTGCGGGGGCCCCAGGGTCGGGAGCTTTCTTT
TRBD2	.	TRBV19	18	TRBJ2-1	CASSIFAVGLAAYNEQFF	TGTGCCAGTAGTATATTTGCGGTGGGACTAGCGGCCTACAATGAGCAGTTCTTC
.	many	TRBV6-1	16	TRBJ1-1	CASSEQQGERGTEAFF	TGTGCCAGCAGTGAACAACAGGGCGAAAGGGGCACTGAAGCTTTCTTT
TRBD1	many	TRBV29-1	14	TRBJ2-1	CSVEGDRGYNEQFF	TGCAGCGTTGAAGGGGACAGGGGATACAATGAGCAGTTCTTC
.	many	TRBV4-3	15	TRBJ2-5	CASSQDRGLQETQYF	TGCGCCAGCAGCCAAGATCGCGGCCTCCAAGAGACCCAGTACTTC
.	many	TRBV18	12	TRBJ2-7	CASSPYGNEQYF	TGTGCCAGCTCACCGTACGGGAACGAGCAGTACTTC
TRBD2	.	TRBV20-1	17	TRBJ2-1	CSARRGTGGFTYNEQFF	TGCAGTGCTAGAAGAGGGACGGGGGGATTTACGTACAATGAGCAGTTCTTC
.	many	TRBV7-9	15	TRBJ2-1	CASSLGQGSYNEQFF	TGTGCCAGCAGCTTAGGGCAGGGAAGCTACAATGAGCAGTTCTTC
.	many	TRBV29-1	12	TRBJ2-4	CSFTVAKNIQYF	TGCAGCTTTACGGTAGCCAAAAACATTCAGTACTTC
TRBD2	many	TRBV9	16	TRBJ2-2	CASSPWTSGKTGELFF	TGTGCCAGCAGCCCCTGGACTAGCGGGAAGACCGGGGAGCTGTTTTTT
.	.	TRBV7-9	17	TRBJ2-2	CASSNVGGGGNTWELFF	TGTGCCAGCAGCAACGTCGGTGGTGGAGGGAACACCTGGGAGCTGTTTTTT
.	many	TRBV5-1	16	TRBJ1-4	CASSLYGPGRGEKLFF	TGCGCCAGCAGCTTGTACGGGCCCGGAAGGGGCGAAAAACTGTTTTTT
TRBD2	few	TRBV12-3/TRBV12-4	15	TRBJ2-7	CASSTASGISYEQYF	TGTGCCAGCAGTACAGCTAGCGGGATATCCTACGAGCAGTACTTC
TRBD1	.	TRBV30	19	TRBJ2-6	CAWSGVRDRGNSGANVLTF	TGTGCCTGGAGTGGGGTTCGGGACAGGGGGAACTCTGGGGCCAACGTCCTGACTTTC
.	.	TRBV20-1	14	TRBJ1-1	CSARAQGLNTEAFF	TGCAGTGCTAGAGCGCAGGGGCTAAACACTGAAGCTTTCTTT
TRBD1	many	TRBV20-1	16	TRBJ1-5	CSARDRGRGSYQPQHF	TGCAGTGCTAGAGATCGCGGCAGGGGGTCCTATCAGCCCCAGCATTTT